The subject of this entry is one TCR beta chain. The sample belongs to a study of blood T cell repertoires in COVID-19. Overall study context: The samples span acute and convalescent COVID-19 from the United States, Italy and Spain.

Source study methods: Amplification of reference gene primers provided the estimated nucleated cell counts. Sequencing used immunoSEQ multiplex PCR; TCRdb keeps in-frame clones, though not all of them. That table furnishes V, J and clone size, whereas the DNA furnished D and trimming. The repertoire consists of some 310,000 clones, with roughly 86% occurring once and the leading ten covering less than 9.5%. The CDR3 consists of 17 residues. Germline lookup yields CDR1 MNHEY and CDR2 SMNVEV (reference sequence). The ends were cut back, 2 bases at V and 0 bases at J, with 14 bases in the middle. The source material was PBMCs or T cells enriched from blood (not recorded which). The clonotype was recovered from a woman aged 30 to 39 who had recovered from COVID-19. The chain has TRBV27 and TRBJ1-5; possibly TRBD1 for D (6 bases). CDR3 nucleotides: TGTGCCAGCAGTTTAGTTGGATGGACAGCTAGCAATCAGCCCCAGCATTTT. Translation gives CASSLVGWTASNQPQHF.